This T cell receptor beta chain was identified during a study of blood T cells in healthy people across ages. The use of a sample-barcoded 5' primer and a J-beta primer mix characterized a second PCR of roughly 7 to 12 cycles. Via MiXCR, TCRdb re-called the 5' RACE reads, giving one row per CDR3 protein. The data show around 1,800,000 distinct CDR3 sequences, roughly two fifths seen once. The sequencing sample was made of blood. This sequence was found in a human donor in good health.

The CDR3 loop reads CSAGWRTGEHEQFF. CDR3 nucleotides: TGCAGTGCTGGATGGCGGACAGGGGAGCATGAGCAGTTCTTC. The chain carries TRBV20-1 and TRBJ2-1; 9 bases agree with TRBD1. The J segment lost 8 bases and the V segment lost 5 bases, leaving 10 bases of the junction unmatched. In germline, CDR1 is DFQATT, CDR2 SNEGSKA (reference sequence). The length of the CDR3 is 14 residues.